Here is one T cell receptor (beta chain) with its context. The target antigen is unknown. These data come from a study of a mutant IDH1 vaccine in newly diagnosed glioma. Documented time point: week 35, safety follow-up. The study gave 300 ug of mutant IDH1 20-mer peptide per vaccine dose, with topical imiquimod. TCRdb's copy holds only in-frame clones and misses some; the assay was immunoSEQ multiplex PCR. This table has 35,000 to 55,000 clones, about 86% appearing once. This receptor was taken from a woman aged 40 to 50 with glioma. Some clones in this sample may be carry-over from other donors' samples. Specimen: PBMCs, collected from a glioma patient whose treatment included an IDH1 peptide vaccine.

The CDR3 protein is CASSVGLAGAQNTGELFF. CDR3 DNA sequence: TGTGCCAGCAGCGTGGGACTAGCGGGGGCCCAGAACACCGGGGAGCTGTTTTTT. The J gene is TRBJ2-2, the V gene TRBV9, with TRBD2 matching over 14 bases. This CDR3 spans 18 amino acids. Germline-derived CDR1 and CDR2 are SGDLS and YYNGEE. The V and J ends lost 2 bases and 1 base, in that order; junction bases with no gene match: 4.